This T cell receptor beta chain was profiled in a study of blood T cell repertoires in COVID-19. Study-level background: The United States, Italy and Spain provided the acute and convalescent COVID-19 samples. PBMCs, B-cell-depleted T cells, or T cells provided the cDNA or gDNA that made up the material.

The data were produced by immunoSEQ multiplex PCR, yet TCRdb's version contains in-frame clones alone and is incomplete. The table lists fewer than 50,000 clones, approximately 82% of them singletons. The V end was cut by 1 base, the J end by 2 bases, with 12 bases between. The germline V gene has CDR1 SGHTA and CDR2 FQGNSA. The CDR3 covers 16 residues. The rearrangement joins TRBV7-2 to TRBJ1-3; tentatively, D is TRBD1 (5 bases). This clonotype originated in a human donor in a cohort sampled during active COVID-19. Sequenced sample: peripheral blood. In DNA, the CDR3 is TGTGCCAGCAGCTTAGTGGGGCCCCGGACTGGAAACACCATATATTTT. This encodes CASSLVGPRTGNTIYF. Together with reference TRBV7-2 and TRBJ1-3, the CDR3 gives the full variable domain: GAGVSQSPSNKVTEKGKDVELRCDPISGHTALYWYRQSLGQGLEFLIYFQGNSAPDKSGLPSDRFSAERTGGSVSTLTIQRTQQEDSAVYLCASSLVGPRTGNTIYFGEGSWLTVV.